This T cell receptor beta chain was documented in a study of T cell responses to AZD1222 COVID-19 vaccine. The overall study: Analyses pooled second doses at about 4 or about 12 weeks.

Germline lookup yields CDR1 SQVTM and CDR2 ANQGSEA. V was shortened by 4 bases and J by 5 bases, with 14 bases between the two germline ends. The length of the CDR3 is 14 residues. Data came from immunoSEQ multiplex PCR; TCRdb stores just in-frame clones and leaves some out. This sample carries about 110,000 clones, approximately 91% of them seen once, and the ten largest clones take 17%. Details on this clone: Its antigen remains unknown.

Study-level findings and limits: The study found vaccine-associated CD4 TCRs spanning spike, dominant at 160-218 and 743-854. At study baseline, merely a handful of AZD1222 recipients were seropositive.

The rearrangement uses TRBV29-1 and TRBJ2-2; D is uncertain. This receptor was obtained from an adult in good health. The sample was peripheral blood, taken on day 0 of AZD1222 vaccination. Here the CDR3 reads CSVAPRVGTGELFF. For the CDR3, the DNA is TGCAGCGTTGCGCCCCGGGTGGGGACCGGGGAGCTGTTTTTT.